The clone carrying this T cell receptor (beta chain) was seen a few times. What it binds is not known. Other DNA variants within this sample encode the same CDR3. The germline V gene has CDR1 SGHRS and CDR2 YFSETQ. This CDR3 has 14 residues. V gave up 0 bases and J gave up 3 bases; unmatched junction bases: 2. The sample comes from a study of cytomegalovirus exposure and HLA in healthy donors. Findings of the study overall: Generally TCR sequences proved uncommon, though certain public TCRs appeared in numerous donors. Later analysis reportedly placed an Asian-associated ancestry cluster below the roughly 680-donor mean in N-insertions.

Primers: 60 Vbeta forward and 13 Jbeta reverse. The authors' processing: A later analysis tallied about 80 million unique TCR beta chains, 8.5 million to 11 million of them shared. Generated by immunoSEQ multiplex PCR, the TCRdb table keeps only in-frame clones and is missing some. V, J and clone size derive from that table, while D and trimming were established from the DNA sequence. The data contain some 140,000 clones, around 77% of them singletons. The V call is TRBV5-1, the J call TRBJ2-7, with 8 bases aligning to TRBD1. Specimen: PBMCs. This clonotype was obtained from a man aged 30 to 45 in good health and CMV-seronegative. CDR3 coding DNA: TGCGCCAGCAGCTTGGGAACAGGGGGCTACGAGCAGTACTTC. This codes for CASSLGTGGYEQYF.